The entry below describes one TCR beta chain. This CDR3 has 16 residues. Germline V gene data show CDR1 as LNHNV and CDR2 as YYDKDF (reference sequence). The V segment lost 4 bases and the J segment 7 bases; nucleotides outside the gene matches: 12. These data are taken from a study of technical replicates of blood from a handful of donors. Only in-frame clones appear in the TCRdb table, and some are missing; sequencing was by immunoSEQ multiplex PCR. Of about 80,000 clones listed, roughly 94% are singletons. This TCR derives from a human donor in good health. V usage is TRBV15 and J usage is TRBJ2-2, with TRBD1 matching 7 bases. Sample: T cells isolated from PBMCs. As DNA, the CDR3 is TGTGCCACCAGCATAGGAAATGACAGGGCATTCGGGGAGCTGTTTTTT. Translation: CATSIGNDRAFGELFF.